Listed here are 24 T cell receptor beta chains from one sample, sequenced in a study of pediatric ulcerative colitis (dated by TCRdb to about 2019). Preparation of the library involved the immunoSEQ multiplex PCR assay. This is the immuneACCESS table as TCRdb keeps it, with only in-frame sequences that have V and J called. A part of the clones is gone; compared with another copy, unresolved V genes explain less than half, and the rest is unexplained. Across this sample there are about 35,000 clones, with 80% to 85% seen only once. Clones ranked in the top ten supply 1.1% of the sample. During colonoscopy, one to two pinch biopsies were obtained from the rectum for research purposes. The sequencing input was gut tissue. These receptor sequences come from a boy aged 5-17 years with mild ulcerative colitis.

The table lists this clone with a count of one. The chain links TRBV12-5 to TRBJ1-6; D gene ambiguous. Germline lookup yields CDR1 LGHNT and CDR2 FRNRAP. This CDR3 comprises 12 residues. V shed 3 bases and J shed 17 bases, with 14 bases lying between them. The CDR3 spells CASGFFGSSFHF. CDR3 nucleotide sequence: TGTGCTAGTGGTTTTTTTGGCAGCTCCTTCCACTTT.

CDR3 loop: CASSDLWGTSGANVLTF. The CDR3 nucleotides read TGTGCCAGCAGTGATTTGTGGGGAACAAGTGGGGCCAACGTCCTGACTTTC. The chain is built from TRBV2 and TRBJ2-6; no reliable D call. Germline lookup yields CDR1 SNHLY and CDR2 FYNNEI. CDR3 length: 17 amino acids. The V gene lost 3 bases and the J gene lost 3 bases, with 15 bases spanning the gap.

The CDR3 nucleotides are TGTGCCAGCAGCTTAGAAGGGGCTACAGATACGCAGTATTTT. This translates into CASSLEGATDTQYF. The gene calls are TRBV7-9 and TRBJ2-3; the D gene is possibly TRBD1 (5 bases). The V end lost 1 base, the J end lost 3 bases, and 8 bases lay between the germline ends. The CDR3 extends over 14 amino acids. Germline assignment: CDR1 SEHNR and CDR2 FQNEAQ (reference sequence).

This chain joins TRBV5-1 and TRBJ1-5, with D possibly matching TRBD1 (6 bases). CDR1 and CDR2 from the germline V gene are SGHRS and YFSETQ. V lost 1 base and J lost 4, with 12 bases in between. The CDR3 consists of 15 residues. The CDR3 coding sequence is TGCGCCAGCAGCTTGTCCGGACAGCGAAATCAGCCCCAGCATTTT. It translates to CASSLSGQRNQPQHF.

This chain links TRBV6-5 with TRBJ1-2; the match to TRBD1 covers 8 bases. This CDR3 comprises 13 residues. The V gene end was trimmed by 6 bases and the J gene end by 4 bases; junction bases not matched to a gene: 4. The germline V gene encodes CDR1 MNHEY and CDR2 SVGAGI. CDR3 loop: CASRLTGGYGYTF. In nucleotides, the CDR3 is TGTGCCAGCAGACTAACAGGGGGCTATGGCTACACCTTC.

This clone was seen once. Other DNA sequences in this specimen translate into the identical CDR3. CDR3 DNA sequence: TGTGCCAGCCGCCGCGGCACTCAAGAGACCCAGTACTTC. This translates into CASRRGTQETQYF. The rearrangement uses TRBV5-8 and TRBJ2-5; the D is unclear. V was pared by 7 bases and J by 2 bases, with 12 bases between. This CDR3 is 13 amino acids long. CDR1 is SGHTS, CDR2 YDEGEE, per germline.

The rearrangement uses TRBV4-1 and TRBJ1-1; TRBD1 matches at 7 bases. This CDR3 has 19 residues. The junction had 16 bases not matched to a gene; V was cut back by 2 bases and J by 1 base. Germline V CDR1 and CDR2: MGHRA, YSYEKL. The CDR3: CASSQSNLPLDRANTEAFF. The CDR3 DNA reads TGCGCCAGCAGCCAATCCAATCTCCCCCTCGACAGGGCGAACACTGAAGCTTTCTTT.

This chain links TRBV6-1 with TRBJ2-1, with D perhaps TRBD1 or TRBD2 (6 bases each). V was pared by 7 bases and J by 2 bases, with 15 bases between. CDR3 length: 15 amino acids. The V gene's germline CDR1 is MNHNS and CDR2 SASEGT. The chain's CDR3 is CASKLEGGPYNEQFF. In DNA, the CDR3 is TGTGCCAGCAAATTAGAGGGGGGCCCCTACAATGAGCAGTTCTTC.

V and J are TRBV5-8 and TRBJ2-7; 7 bases fit TRBD1. The CDR3 loop spans 16 amino acids. V lost 0 bases to trimming and J lost 3 bases; unmatched junction nucleotides: 9. Germline CDR1 reads SGHTS; CDR2 reads YDEGEE. This CDR3 reads CASSLGENHRGYEQYF. The DNA of the CDR3 is TGTGCCAGCAGCTTGGGGGAAAACCACAGGGGCTACGAGCAGTACTTC.

This sequence joins TRBV6-5 and TRBJ2-7, with TRBD2 identical over 7 bases. Unmatched junction bases numbered 9, after V lost 5 bases and J lost 5 bases. CDR1 and CDR2 from the germline V gene are MNHEY and SVGAGI. The CDR3 runs to 14 residues. The CDR3 sequence is CASSPRLAQHEQYF. CDR3 DNA: TGTGCCAGCAGTCCCCGACTAGCCCAGCACGAGCAGTACTTC.

The chain combines TRBV2 with TRBJ1-5; perhaps TRBD1 as D (5 bases). The CDR3 is 13 amino acids. CDR1 and CDR2 from the germline V gene are SNHLY and FYNNEI. The V end lost 5 bases, the J end lost 4 bases, and 9 bases lay between the germline ends. The CDR3 sequence is CASSSGQNQPQHF. The DNA for the CDR3 is TGTGCCAGCAGTTCGGGGCAGAATCAGCCCCAGCATTTT.

This clone was found once. The chain is built from TRBV7-2 and TRBJ1-2, with D possibly being TRBD1 (5 bases). In germline, CDR1 is SGHTA, CDR2 FQGNSA. The CDR3 spans 15 residues. Trimming cost V 5 bases and J 5 bases, with 18 bases left between them. CDR3 amino acids: CASSRGSDSGYGYTF. The DNA for the CDR3 is TGTGCCAGCAGCCGGGGTTCCGACAGTGGGTATGGCTACACCTTC.

The chain couples TRBV19 to TRBJ1-2; D remains ambiguous. Germline CDR1 and CDR2: LNHDA and SQIVND (reference sequence). The V and J ends lost 2 bases and 0 bases respectively, with 16 bases between them. This CDR3 region has 17 residues. The CDR3 loop is CASSIRVGPGANYGYTF. The DNA for the CDR3 is TGTGCCAGTAGTATAAGGGTCGGCCCTGGGGCTAACTATGGCTACACCTTC.

The genes are TRBV5-8 and TRBJ2-1; a weak D match, TRBD1 (5 bases). Germline V lookup: CDR1 SGHTS, CDR2 YDEGEE. The CDR3 runs to 15 residues. The V end lost 6 bases, the J end lost 6 bases, and 19 bases lay between the germline ends. The CDR3 nucleotides read TGTGCCAGCATACCTTTGGGGCAGGGCAGCAATGAGCAGTTCTTC. It codes for CASIPLGQGSNEQFF. The full variable domain, with the rest looked up from reference TRBV5-8 and TRBJ2-1, is EAGVTQSPTHLIKTRGQQATLRCSPISGHTSVYWYQQALGLGLQFLLWYDEGEERNRGNFPPRFSGRQFPNYSSELNVNALELEDSALYLCASIPLGQGSNEQFFGPGTRLTVL.

V usage is TRBV5-1 and J usage is TRBJ1-1, with 7 positions matching TRBD1. CDR3 length: 16 residues. V gave up 2 bases and J gave up 1 base; unmatched junction bases: 8. Looked up from germline, CDR1 is SGHRS and CDR2 is YFSETQ. CDR3 sequence: CASSFGLDRENTEAFF. DNA of the CDR3: TGCGCCAGCAGCTTTGGCCTTGACAGGGAGAACACTGAAGCTTTCTTT.

Only one count was recorded for this clone. The CDR3 DNA sequence: TGTGCCAGCAGTTACTCGGCAGGGACCTACGAGCAGTACTTC. Its translation is CASSYSAGTYEQYF. The gene calls are TRBV6-6 and TRBJ2-7; D perhaps matches TRBD1 (5 bases). The CDR3 extends over 14 amino acids. The germline V and J ends were trimmed by 0 bases and 2 bases, with 8 bases remaining between them. The V gene's germline CDR1 is MNHNY and CDR2 SVGAGI (reference sequence).

The chain uses TRBV7-3 and TRBJ2-1, with D unresolved. Germline V gives CDR1 SGHTA, CDR2 FQGTGA. This CDR3 contains 13 residues. Trimming cost V 5 bases and J 3 bases, with 8 bases left between them. Written as DNA, the CDR3 is TGTGCCAGCAGCCAGTACGGCTACAATGAGCAGTTCTTC. The encoded protein is CASSQYGYNEQFF.

This clone was counted a few times. The chain carries TRBV6-5 and TRBJ1-1; TRBD1 is a possible D gene (6 bases). The CDR3 runs to 14 residues. With 6 bases removed from V and 3 bases from J, the gap between germline ends came to 14 bases. CDR1 is MNHEY and CDR2 is SVGAGI in the germline V gene. The CDR3: CASRRGRGDTEAFF. The CDR3 DNA sequence: TGTGCCAGCAGGAGGGGGAGGGGGGACACTGAAGCTTTCTTT.

V usage is TRBV18 and J usage is TRBJ1-3; D remains unclear. Germline CDR1 KGHSH, CDR2 LQKENI. V lost 0 bases and J lost 0, with 6 bases in between. The CDR3 runs to 15 residues. CDR3 loop: CASSPPRYSGNTIYF. CDR3 nucleotide sequence: TGTGCCAGCTCACCACCCAGGTACTCTGGAAACACCATATATTTT.

This clone appeared once. The rearrangement uses TRBV4-2 and TRBJ2-7; perhaps D is TRBD1 or TRBD2 (7 bases each). Trimming removed 5 bases from V and 2 bases from J, with 13 bases in between. Germline assignment: CDR1 LGHNA and CDR2 YNFKEQ. The CDR3 contains 14 residues. The CDR3 nucleotides read TGTGCCAGCAGCGTCCAGGGGGGGCCCTACGAGCAGTACTTC. This codes for CASSVQGGPYEQYF.

V gene TRBV4-1 combines with J gene TRBJ1-2; 11 positions match TRBD1. V was clipped by 1 base and J by 4 bases; unmatched bases: 2. The CDR3 runs to 15 residues. Germline CDR1 reads MGHRA; CDR2 reads YSYEKL. CDR3 nucleotide sequence: TGCGCCAGCAGCCAAGGGACAGGGGGCTTCTATGGCTACACCTTC. Translated, it gives CASSQGTGGFYGYTF.

The chain joins TRBV27 to TRBJ1-2; D ambiguous. CDR3 size: 13 residues. V was cut by 3 bases and J by 4 bases, with 9 bases left in between. Germline lookup yields CDR1 MNHEY and CDR2 SMNVEV (reference sequence). In nucleotides, the CDR3 is TGTGCCAGCAGTTTTCAAACGGGCTATGGCTACACCTTC. It is translated as CASSFQTGYGYTF.

The chain joins TRBV25-1 to TRBJ2-5; D is undetermined. The J call may be mistaken, given a closer DNA end match to TRBJ2-7. Germline V gene lookup returns CDR1 MGHDK and CDR2 SYGVNS. This CDR3 is built from 14 residues. Here the CDR3 DNA reads TGTGCCAGCGGATCCAGTGATAGCTCCTACGAGCAGTACTTC. Its protein is CASGSSDSSYEQYF.

The CDR3 sequence: CASRRTGLGVDEQYF. CDR3 sequence (DNA): TGTGCCAGCAGAAGGACAGGGTTAGGCGTTGACGAGCAGTACTTC. J is TRBJ2-7 and V is TRBV27; 8 positions agree with TRBD1. CDR1 is MNHEY and CDR2 is SMNVEV in the germline V gene (reference sequence). J lost 5 bases, V lost 6 bases, and 12 bases had no gene match. This CDR3 contains 15 residues.